The clone carrying this T cell receptor (beta chain) is judged medium-sized. What it binds is unknown. Specified treatment: approximately nine-day PBMC culture with coronavirus spike peptide pools or control peptides (ViraFEST assay). The data are from a study of vaccination and CD4 T cells after COVID-19. The wider study: The interval from dose two to post-vaccine sampling had a median of about 66 days, and it ranged from 14 to 241. In culture, cells were exposed to overlapping spike peptides from SARS-CoV-2, HCoV-NL63, HCoV-OC43 and HCoV-229E.

Germline CDR1 is SGHNT and CDR2 is YYREEE (reference sequence). Trimming took 4 bases from V and 2 from J; bases not matched to a gene: 9. The CDR3 sequence is 17 residues long. CD4+ T cells that had been cultured provided DNA sequenced with the Oncomine TCR Beta short-read assay. It was from cultured CD4+ T cells that genomic DNA was extracted. Using its own MiXCR run on the PCR reads, TCRdb lists one record per CDR3 protein. The table records 25,000 to 30,000 distinct CDR3 sequences, approximately 62% of them present only once. Overall study findings and caveats: Sampling was limited to relatively few convalescent patients, with no early post-infection timepoints studied.

Sequenced here: CD4+ T cells from blood, cultured in vitro, sampled after SARS-CoV-2 vaccination. The rearrangement uses TRBV5-4 and TRBJ2-2; TRBD2 matches 9 bases. This sequence was found in a human donor who received a COVID-19 vaccine. The CDR3, as DNA: TGTGCCAGCAGCCCGTCCGGACTAGCGCCTAACACCGGGGAGCTGTTTTTT. Its translation: CASSPSGLAPNTGELFF.